The source of this T cell receptor beta chain is a study of T cells in Graves' hyperthyroidism and ophthalmopathy. RNA transcripts served as the template for amplifying TCR beta CDR3 regions. A first-round RT-PCR of the TCR CDR3 used the HTBI primer set. TCRdb itself ran the multiplex PCR reads through MiXCR, one entry per CDR3 protein. In the table there are under 400,000 distinct CDR3 sequences, 20% to 30% of which are singletons. This clonotype has only a few counts. The CDR3 is 13 amino acids. Trimming shortened V by 7 bases and J by 0 bases, and 4 bases separated the two germline ends. CDR1 SNHLY and CDR2 FYNNEI come from the germline V gene. Each patient was aged 18 to 65 and had newly diagnosed hyperthyroidism of under 2 months' duration.

This sequence joins TRBV2 and TRBJ1-6; D not certain. This receptor was identified in a man in his forties or fifties with Graves' hyperthyroidism. Sequences were obtained from blood. The CDR3 spells CASTRSYNSPLHF. The CDR3 bases are TGTGCCAGCACTCGCTCCTATAATTCACCCCTCCACTTT.